This TCR beta chain originates from a study of spatial heterogeneity in lung cancer. Overall study: Unique TCR and UMI combinations averaged more than ten appearances each in raw reads.

MiXCR, applied by TCRdb to the 5' RACE reads, yields one record per CDR3 protein. The data show 2,700 or so distinct CDR3 sequences, with about 8% seen just once and around two fifths held by the top ten. Time point in this sample: sample taken at primary tumor resection. The study sequenced unsorted whole RNA from tumor, nontumor lung or frozen PBMC. In its sample, this clonotype ranks as medium-sized. This beta chain appears as a stray read in a library generated for alpha chains; its size is not informative. Germline CDR1 reads SGHVS; CDR2 reads FQNEAQ. Deletions cut 1 base from V and 9 bases from J, with 16 bases between. The CDR3 spans 15 residues.

The material sequenced was normal lung tissue next to the tumor, taken at surgery. The receptor comes from a male donor with early-stage non-small cell lung cancer. This sequence joins TRBV7-8 and TRBJ2-1; D is uncertain. CDR3 in amino acids: CASSLGLDVPGEQFF. In DNA form, the CDR3 reads TGTGCCAGCAGCTTAGGGCTAGACGTTCCGGGTGAGCAGTTCTTC.